These 24 T cell receptor beta chains were all obtained from the same sample, sequenced in a study of cytomegalovirus exposure and HLA in healthy donors. 13 Jbeta primers and 60 Vbeta primers were used for the PCR. The repertoire was sequenced with immunoSEQ multiplex PCR; TCRdb's copy has only in-frame clones and lacks some. The data hold approximately 170,000 clones, with around 83% observed a single time. What was sequenced was PBMCs. Every receptor here comes from a man aged 45-60 years in good health and CMV-seropositive.

The chain couples TRBV6-1 to TRBJ2-1; 7 bases match TRBD2. This CDR3 region has 14 residues. After removal of 6 bases from V and 2 bases from J, the junction contained 4 bases not matched to a gene. CDR1 is MNHNS and CDR2 is SASEGT in the germline V gene. CDR3 in amino acids: CASSLSGTYNEQFF. Here the CDR3 DNA reads TGTGCCAGCAGCTTAAGCGGGACCTACAATGAGCAGTTCTTC.

The chain uses TRBV7-9 and TRBJ2-2; 10 nucleotides agree with TRBD2. The V gene's germline CDR1 is SEHNR and CDR2 FQNEAQ (reference sequence). J was trimmed by 4 bases and V by 5 bases; bases with no gene match: 7. There are 16 residues in the CDR3. The CDR3 coding sequence is TGTGCCAGCAGCGACTGGACTAGCGGCCCCACCGGGGAGCTGTTTTTT. Its translation: CASSDWTSGPTGELFF. The whole variable domain, filled in from reference TRBV7-9 and TRBJ2-2, reads DTGVSQNPRHKITKRGQNVTFRCDPISEHNRLYWYRQTLGQGPEFLTYFQNEAQLEKSRLLSDRFSAERPKGSFSTLEIQRTEQGDSAMYLCASSDWTSGPTGELFFGEGSRLTVL.

This chain joins TRBV5-4 and TRBJ2-3, with D hard to call. Trimming took off 4 bases at V and 2 bases at J, with 11 bases between the two ends. Germline CDR1 and CDR2: SGHNT and YYREEE (reference sequence). The CDR3 sequence is 14 residues long. Here the CDR3 reads CASSPTQDTDTQYF. The CDR3 bases are TGTGCCAGCAGCCCTACGCAGGACACAGATACGCAGTATTTT.

The genes are TRBV19 and TRBJ2-3; TRBD1 matches at 10 bases. The ends lost 8 bases at V and 2 bases at J; junction bases unmatched: 4. The CDR3 is 14 residues long. CDR1 LNHDA and CDR2 SQIVND come from the germline V gene (reference sequence). CDR3 nucleotides: TGTGCCAGTGTTGACAGGGGGCTCACAGATACGCAGTATTTT. It codes for CASVDRGLTDTQYF.

The genes are TRBV21-1 and TRBJ2-1; TRBD2, the table's D call, was not compared with the DNA. TRBV21-1 is a listed pseudogene. The CDR3 is 16 amino acids. This chain's CDR3 is CASSLQPGLAGGEQFF. CDR3 DNA sequence: TGTGCCAGCAGCTTACAACCGGGACTAGCGGGAGGTGAGCAGTTCTTC.

The chain uses TRBV10-3 and TRBJ2-1; D call uncertain. The CDR3 consists of 13 residues. V lost 5 bases and J lost 3, with 8 bases in between. Germline assignment: CDR1 ENHRY and CDR2 SYGVKD. CDR3 amino acids: CAISREIYNEQFF. The CDR3 DNA sequence: TGTGCCATCAGTAGAGAAATCTACAATGAGCAGTTCTTC.

The CDR3 sequence: CASSVGGTGELFF. The CDR3 region has the DNA TGTGCCAGCAGTGTCGGGGGCACCGGGGAGCTGTTTTTT. This rearrangement joins TRBV6-5 to TRBJ2-2; D is perhaps TRBD2 (6 bases). Trimming took off 5 bases at V and 4 bases at J, with 8 bases between the two ends. Germline CDR1 is MNHEY and CDR2 is SVGAGI. This CDR3 spans 13 amino acids.

The rearrangement links TRBV28 to TRBJ1-4, with 9 bases lining up with TRBD1. J gave up 6 bases and V 6 bases, and 5 bases lay outside the gene matches. Germline CDR1 MDHEN, CDR2 SYDVKM. The length of the CDR3 is 14 residues. CDR3 nucleotide sequence: TGTGCCAGCAGCTCCGGGACAGGGTATGAAAAACTGTTTTTT. This gives the protein CASSSGTGYEKLFF. Full variable domain (missing parts from reference TRBV28 and TRBJ1-4): DVKVTQSSRYLVKRTGEKVFLECVQDMDHENMFWYRQDPGLGLRLIYFSYDVKMKEKGDIPEGYSVSREKKERFSLILESASTNQTSMYLCASSSGTGYEKLFFGSGTQLSVL.

This rearrangement joins TRBV5-1 to TRBJ2-3; 11 bases map to TRBD2. Germline lookup yields CDR1 SGHRS and CDR2 YFSETQ. The CDR3 contains 15 residues. V shed 0 bases and J 6 bases; nucleotides not matched to a gene: 3. The CDR3 reads CASSLAGTSGDTQYF. In DNA form, the CDR3 reads TGCGCCAGCAGCTTGGCCGGGACTAGCGGCGATACGCAGTATTTT.

The chain is built from TRBV11-2 and TRBJ2-1, with TRBD2 matching over 9 bases. Per germline, CDR1 SGHAT and CDR2 FQNNGV. Trimming at V came to 2 bases and at J to 2 bases, leaving 10 bases not matched to a gene. The CDR3 totals 18 residues. The CDR3 DNA sequence: TGTGCCAGCAGCTTAACCTATGTATCTAGCGGGGCCTACAATGAGCAGTTCTTC. Translation: CASSLTYVSSGAYNEQFF.

There are a few counts of this clone. The chain has TRBV25-1 and TRBJ1-1; possible D gene TRBD1, 6 bases. Germline values: CDR1 MGHDK, CDR2 SYGVNS. V lost 0 bases, J lost 0 bases, and 11 bases lay in between. The CDR3 loop spans 16 amino acids. The CDR3 reads CASSEYGTPMNTEAFF. CDR3 in DNA: TGTGCCAGCAGTGAATATGGGACACCCATGAACACTGAAGCTTTCTTT.

This chain uses TRBV30 with TRBJ1-2; tentatively, D is TRBD1 (6 bases). The germline CDR1 and CDR2 sequences are GTSNPN and SVGIG (reference sequence). The CDR3 has 15 residues. V lost 3 bases and J lost 5, with 19 bases in between. CDR3 region: CAWSLRGREWYGYTF. CDR3 in DNA: TGTGCCTGGAGCCTCAGGGGCAGGGAATGGTATGGCTACACCTTC.

A few counts support this clone. The genes are TRBV7-3 and TRBJ1-6; D unresolved. Trimming removed 2 bases from V and 7 bases from J, with 12 bases in between. The CDR3 length is 15 residues. CDR1 is SGHTA, CDR2 FQGTGA, per germline. The CDR3 DNA reads as TGTGCCAGCAGCTTATCAGGCTTAAGGAATTCACCCCTCCACTTT. It encodes CASSLSGLRNSPLHF.

The rearrangement joins TRBV5-1 to TRBJ1-2, with D possibly being TRBD1 (6 bases). Per the germline V gene, CDR1 is SGHRS and CDR2 is YFSETQ. Trimming pared 3 bases from V and 2 bases from J, leaving 11 bases between. This CDR3 has 14 residues. CDR3 amino acids: CASSYLQGNYGYTF. The CDR3 DNA follows: TGCGCCAGCAGCTACTTACAGGGAAACTATGGCTACACCTTC.

The rearrangement uses TRBV7-9 and TRBJ2-5, with 12 bases matching TRBD2. The V gene's germline CDR1 is SEHNR and CDR2 FQNEAQ (reference sequence). Trimming cost V 3 bases and J 4 bases; bases outside gene matches: 6. This CDR3 spans 16 amino acids. The CDR3 loop reads CASSFGLTSGGETQYF. The DNA of the CDR3 is TGTGCCAGCAGCTTCGGTTTGACTAGCGGGGGAGAGACCCAGTACTTC.

The chain carries TRBV25-1 and TRBJ2-1, with 8 positions matching TRBD2. CDR3 size: 16 residues. The junction had 6 bases not matched to a gene; V was cut back by 3 bases and J by 2 bases. The germline gives CDR1 MGHDK, CDR2 SYGVNS. The CDR3 here is CASSDRGGAPYNEQFF. Here the CDR3 DNA reads TGTGCCAGCAGTGATCGGGGGGGGGCCCCCTACAATGAGCAGTTCTTC.

The chain combines TRBV9 with TRBJ2-3; D uncertain. Germline values: CDR1 SGDLS, CDR2 YYNGEE. Trimming shortened V by 3 bases and J by 6 bases, and 8 bases separated the two germline ends. The CDR3 has 12 amino acids. The CDR3 DNA reads TGTGCCAGCAGCGCCCCCCTTGATACGCAGTATTTT. Its translation: CASSAPLDTQYF. Full variable domain (missing parts from reference TRBV9 and TRBJ2-3): DSGVTQTPKHLITATGQRVTLRCSPRSGDLSVYWYQQSLDQGLQFLIQYYNGEERAKGNILERFSAQQFPDLHSELNLSSLELGDSALYFCASSAPLDTQYFGPGTRLTVL.

The table lists this clone with a count of one. The chain is built from TRBV5-1 and TRBJ2-1; D is possibly TRBD2 (5 bases). Germline values: CDR1 SGHRS, CDR2 YFSETQ. With 1 base removed from V and 15 bases from J, the gap between germline ends came to 14 bases. CDR3 size: 12 residues. This CDR3 is CASSLRLSARFF. The CDR3 DNA reads TGCGCCAGCAGCTTGCGACTAAGTGCTCGGTTCTTC.

This chain uses TRBV2 with TRBJ1-3; D ambiguous. Germline-derived CDR1 and CDR2 are SNHLY and FYNNEI. With 6 bases removed from V and 0 bases from J, the gap between germline ends came to 15 bases. This CDR3 is built from 16 residues. CDR3: CASRKTRRRSGNTIYF. CDR3 bases: TGTGCCAGCAGGAAGACACGGAGGCGCTCTGGAAACACCATATATTTT.

The J gene is TRBJ2-3, the V gene TRBV28; possibly TRBD2 for D (6 bases). Trimming took off 2 bases at V and 3 bases at J, with 15 bases between the two ends. Looked up from germline, CDR1 is MDHEN and CDR2 is SYDVKM. The CDR3 extends over 16 amino acids. This chain's CDR3 is CASSLGRGSGTDTQYF. CDR3 DNA sequence: TGTGCCAGCAGTTTAGGTCGGGGTAGCGGAACAGATACGCAGTATTTT.

The chain uses TRBV28 and TRBJ1-5; D ambiguous. The germline V gene has CDR1 MDHEN and CDR2 SYDVKM. CDR3 length equals 14 residues. V was pared by 4 bases and J by 9 bases, with 16 bases between. CDR3 sequence reads: CASSYSNGDRPQHF. The CDR3, as DNA: TGTGCCAGCAGTTACTCCAACGGGGATCGGCCCCAGCATTTT. Together with reference TRBV28 and TRBJ1-5, the CDR3 gives the full variable domain: DVKVTQSSRYLVKRTGEKVFLECVQDMDHENMFWYRQDPGLGLRLIYFSYDVKMKEKGDIPEGYSVSREKKERFSLILESASTNQTSMYLCASSYSNGDRPQHFGDGTRLSIL.

This rearrangement joins TRBV11-2 to TRBJ1-4; no reliable D call. V was shortened by 3 bases and J by 4 bases, with 9 bases between the two germline ends. This CDR3 is 14 amino acids long. Germline CDR1 and CDR2: SGHAT and FQNNGV. The CDR3 reads CASSLRSFNEKLFF. The CDR3 DNA sequence: TGTGCCAGCAGCTTGAGGAGTTTTAATGAAAAACTGTTTTTT.

The genes are TRBV4-3 and TRBJ1-2; tentatively, D is TRBD1 (6 bases). The CDR3 consists of 16 residues. Trimming cost V 1 base and J 4 bases, with 16 bases left between them. From germline, CDR1 is LGHNA and CDR2 YSLEER. The CDR3 loop is CASSQAYTGTGYGYTF. The DNA for the CDR3 is TGCGCCAGCAGCCAAGCCTACACAGGGACGGGCTATGGCTACACCTTC.

The chain employs TRBV10-3 and TRBJ2-2; D is possibly TRBD2 (5 bases). V was trimmed by 4 bases and J by 7 bases, leaving 7 bases between them. This CDR3 region has 12 residues. Germline V gives CDR1 ENHRY, CDR2 SYGVKD. DNA of the CDR3: TGTGCCATCAGTGCGGGGAACGGGGAGCTGTTTTTT. Translating gives CAISAGNGELFF.